Sequencing of this TCR beta chain was carried out in a study of cytomegalovirus exposure and HLA in healthy donors. Whole-study context: The same platform was used for the 90 to 150 validation repertoires as for the roughly 730 first-cohort repertoires, as reported in a later analysis. The study's findings and limits: According to reports, the classifier identified cytomegalovirus status with high specificity and sensitivity. Confirmation in vitro established that a few CMV-associated chains were specific for CMV antigens. It was found in a later analysis that first-cohort TCR clusters tended to co-occur in the 90 to 150 validation repertoires.

Comments on this clone: No antigen is known for it.

Profiling relied on immunoSEQ multiplex PCR, and the TCRdb table lists in-frame clones only, not all of them. The repertoire includes approximately 81,000 clones, about 92% of them detected once, and roughly 0.65% sits in the top ten. The sequenced sample was PBMCs. The sequence was obtained from a man in his late teens or twenties in good health and CMV-seronegative.

The CDR3 nucleotides are TGTGCCAGCAGCTCCTTCAGCGGGAGTGGGAATGAGCAGTTCTTC. This sequence encodes CASSSFSGSGNEQFF. The chain couples TRBV5-6 to TRBJ2-1, with TRBD2 identical over 8 bases. V lost 3 bases, J lost 7 bases, and 9 bases stayed unmatched. Per the germline V gene, CDR1 is SGHDT and CDR2 is YYEEEE. CDR3 size: 15 residues.